One T cell receptor (beta chain) is described in this entry. Its target is unknown. Using the 5' RACE reads, TCRdb records one entry per CDR3 protein without DNA. This sample's table has around 380,000 distinct CDR3 sequences. This sample was taken from a study of T cells expressing NK-cell markers. Study details: Sorted CD3+CD56+NKG2C+, CD3+CD56+NKG2C- and CD3+CD56-NKG2C+ T cells provided the TCR beta repertoires. Most of the eight sequenced donors tested HCMV-seropositive; one tested seronegative.

Study-wide findings and caveats: Among CD8+ T cells from five or six donors, dominant NKG2C+ clonotypes accounted for roughly 1.0-7.0%.

There are 13 residues in the CDR3. Germline lookup yields CDR1 SGDLS and CDR2 YYNGEE. The chain joins TRBV9 to TRBJ2-7. The sequence was collected from a woman between 50 and 59 years old in good health. What was sequenced was blood T cells: a sorted CD56 or NKG2C T cell subset, CD4+ or CD8+ T cells, or bulk PBMC T cells (not recorded which). CDR3 in amino acids: CASSRDASYEQYF. The entire variable domain, with the rest obtained from reference TRBV9 and TRBJ2-7, is as follows: DSGVTQTPKHLITATGQRVTLRCSPRSGDLSVYWYQQSLDQGLQFLIQYYNGEERAKGNILERFSAQQFPDLHSELNLSSLELGDSALYFCASSRDASYEQYFGPGTRLTVT.